Listed below are T cell receptor beta chains from one sample, sequenced in a study of PD-1 blockade in classical Hodgkin lymphoma. Libraries were prepared by immunoSEQ multiplex PCR; TCRdb keeps only in-frame clonotypes and omits some of them. The sample lists tens of thousands of clones, about 93% occurring once. This material consisted of peripheral blood mononuclear cells (PBMCs), taken at baseline. The source of these receptors is a human donor with classical Hodgkin lymphoma. Both conserved end residues are part of each CDR3. D genes are given only for firm matches. Part of the rows lack a size; the others show once, few, many or a class for expanded clones.

TRBV7-9	TRBJ2-7	-	-	CASGLGNEQYF	TGTGCCAGCGGCCTCGGAAACGAGCAGTACTTC
TRBV27	TRBJ1-4	TRBD1	-	CASSLSGTDEKLFF	TGTGCCAGCAGTTTATCCGGGACAGATGAAAAACTGTTTTTT
TRBV7-9	TRBJ2-7	-	-	CASSLGGAEQYF	TGTGCCAGCAGCTTAGGAGGGGCAGAGCAGTACTTC
TRBV7-3	TRBJ2-3	TRBD1	-	CASSLMGGTGNTDTQYF	TGTGCCAGCAGCTTAATGGGAGGGACAGGGAACACAGATACGCAGTATTTT
TRBV7-3	TRBJ1-2	TRBD1	-	CASSNPATGGGYTF	TGTGCCAGCAGTAACCCCGCCACAGGGGGTGGCTACACCTTC
TRBV19	TRBJ2-7	-	-	CATSIMTTGGNEQYF	TGTGCCACCTCAATTATGACGACAGGAGGCAACGAGCAGTACTTC
TRBV19	TRBJ1-4	-	-	CASSSLGQNEKLFF	TGTGCCAGTAGTAGTCTGGGGCAGAATGAAAAACTGTTTTTT
TRBV6-5	TRBJ2-2	-	-	CASSYSNGELFF	TGTGCCAGCAGTTACTCGAACGGGGAGCTGTTTTTT
TRBV7-3	TRBJ1-6	-	-	CASSLGQTMSPLHF	TGTGCCAGCAGCTTGGGACAAACAATGTCACCCCTCCACTTT
TRBV12-5	TRBJ1-1	-	-	CASSAPGTGIFEAFF	TGTGCTAGCAGTGCACCCGGGACGGGGATCTTTGAAGCTTTCTTT
TRBV27	TRBJ1-4	-	once	CASTSLGLGNEKLFF	TGTGCCAGCACATCCTTGGGCTTGGGTAATGAAAAACTGTTTTTT
TRBV7-9	TRBJ2-5	TRBD1	-	CASSGTGAQETQYF	TGTGCCAGCAGCGGGACAGGTGCTCAAGAGACCCAGTACTTC
TRBV11-1	TRBJ2-5	TRBD2	-	CASSLGGSSGQETQYF	TGTGCCAGCAGCTTAGGAGGGTCTAGCGGCCAAGAGACCCAGTACTTC
TRBV19	TRBJ1-1	TRBD1	-	CASSARQGPNTEAFF	TGTGCCAGTAGTGCACGACAGGGACCGAACACTGAAGCTTTCTTT
TRBV9	TRBJ2-7	-	-	CASSVARGNPVYEQYF	TGTGCCAGCAGCGTAGCGCGGGGAAACCCGGTATACGAGCAGTACTTC
TRBV9	TRBJ1-3	-	-	CASSVQENTRLSGNTIYF	TGTGCCAGCAGCGTACAGGAGAATACTCGACTCTCTGGAAACACCATATATTTT
TRBV18	TRBJ1-2	-	-	CASSPSDGYTF	TGTGCCAGCTCACCGAGCGATGGCTACACCTTC
TRBV19	TRBJ2-1	TRBD2	-	CASSSPSGRPVDNEQFF	TGTGCCAGTAGTAGTCCTAGCGGGAGGCCAGTGGACAATGAGCAGTTCTTC
TRBV28	TRBJ2-7	-	-	CATTGSQGNEQYF	TGTGCCACCACGGGGTCACAGGGAAACGAGCAGTACTTC
TRBV6-5	TRBJ1-3	TRBD1	-	CASRSTGAGGNTIYF	TGTGCCAGCAGATCTACAGGGGCAGGAGGAAACACCATATATTTT
TRBV19	TRBJ2-1	-	-	CASRTYAETDEQFF	TGTGCCAGTAGGACCTATGCCGAAACGGATGAGCAGTTCTTC
TRBV6-1	TRBJ1-5	TRBD1	-	CASSEDGQGDQPQHF	TGTGCCAGCAGTGAAGATGGACAGGGCGATCAGCCCCAGCATTTT
TRBV9	TRBJ2-1	-	-	CASSVGFLGSGGEQFF	TGTGCCAGCAGCGTAGGGTTTCTCGGGAGCGGCGGTGAGCAGTTCTTC
TRBV9	TRBJ2-2	-	-	CASSVEGSTGELFF	TGTGCCAGCAGCGTAGAGGGGTCCACCGGGGAGCTGTTTTTT
TRBV28	TRBJ2-7	TRBD2	-	CASSLSALAGDKAEQYF	TGTGCCAGCAGTTTATCTGCACTAGCGGGAGACAAGGCCGAGCAGTACTTC
TRBV27	TRBJ2-3	-	-	CASSPRQGGDTQYF	TGTGCCAGCAGTCCAAGACAGGGAGGAGATACGCAGTATTTT
TRBV6-5	TRBJ2-7	-	-	CASQSSYEQYF	TGTGCCAGCCAGAGCTCCTACGAGCAGTACTTC